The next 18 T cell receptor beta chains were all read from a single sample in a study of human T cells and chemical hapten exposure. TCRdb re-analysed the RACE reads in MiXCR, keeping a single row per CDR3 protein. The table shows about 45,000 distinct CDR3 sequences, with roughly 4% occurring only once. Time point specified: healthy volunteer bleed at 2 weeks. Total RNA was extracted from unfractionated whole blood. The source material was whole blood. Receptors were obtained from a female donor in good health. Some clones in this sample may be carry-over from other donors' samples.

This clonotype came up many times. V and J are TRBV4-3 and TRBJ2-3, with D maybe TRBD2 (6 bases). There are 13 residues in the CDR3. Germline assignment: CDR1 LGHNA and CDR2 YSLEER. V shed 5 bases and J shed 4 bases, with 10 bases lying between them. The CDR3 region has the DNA TGCGCCAGCAGCACGGAGGGCCCAGATACGCAGTATTTT. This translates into CASSTEGPDTQYF.

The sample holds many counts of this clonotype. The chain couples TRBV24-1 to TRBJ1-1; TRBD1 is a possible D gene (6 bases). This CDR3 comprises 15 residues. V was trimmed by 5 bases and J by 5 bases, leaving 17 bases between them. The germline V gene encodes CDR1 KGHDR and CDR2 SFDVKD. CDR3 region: CATSGLIGGGTEAFF. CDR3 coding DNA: TGTGCCACCAGTGGGCTTATAGGGGGAGGGACTGAAGCTTTCTTT.

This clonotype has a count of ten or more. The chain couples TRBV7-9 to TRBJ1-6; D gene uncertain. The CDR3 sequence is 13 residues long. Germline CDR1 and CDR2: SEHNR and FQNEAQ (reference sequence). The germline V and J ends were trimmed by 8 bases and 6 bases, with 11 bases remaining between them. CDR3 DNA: TGTGCCAGCCGCGGGGTTGGTAATTCACCCCTCCACTTT. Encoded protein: CASRGVGNSPLHF.

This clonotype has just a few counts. CDR3 nucleotide sequence: TGTGCCAGCAGCTTGTCGGGCCCCACTGAAGCTTTCTTT. Amino acid sequence: CASSLSGPTEAFF. The V call is TRBV5-4, the J call TRBJ1-1, with D hard to call. The CDR3 has 13 amino acids. V was cut by 1 base and J by 4 bases, with 8 bases left in between. CDR1 is SGHNT and CDR2 is YYREEE in the germline V gene (reference sequence).

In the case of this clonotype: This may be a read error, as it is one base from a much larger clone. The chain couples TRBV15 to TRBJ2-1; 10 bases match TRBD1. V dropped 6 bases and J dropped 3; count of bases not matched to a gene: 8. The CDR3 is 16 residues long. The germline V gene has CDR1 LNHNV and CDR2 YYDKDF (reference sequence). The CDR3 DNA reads TGTGCCACCAGAACCCGACAGGGGGCTAGCTACAATGAGCAGTTCTTC. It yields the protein CATRTRQGASYNEQFF.

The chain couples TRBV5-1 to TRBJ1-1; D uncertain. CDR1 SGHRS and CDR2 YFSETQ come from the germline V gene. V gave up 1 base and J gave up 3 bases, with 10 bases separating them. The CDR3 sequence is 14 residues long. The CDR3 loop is CASSLWAGDTEAFF. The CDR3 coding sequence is TGCGCCAGCAGCTTGTGGGCAGGTGACACTGAAGCTTTCTTT.

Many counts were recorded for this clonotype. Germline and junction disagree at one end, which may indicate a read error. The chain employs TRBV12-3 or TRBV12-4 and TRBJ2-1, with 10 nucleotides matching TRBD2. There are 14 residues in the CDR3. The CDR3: CASSLAGVYNEQFF. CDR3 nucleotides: TGTGCCAGCAGTCTAGCGGGGGTTTACAATGAGCAGTTCTTC.

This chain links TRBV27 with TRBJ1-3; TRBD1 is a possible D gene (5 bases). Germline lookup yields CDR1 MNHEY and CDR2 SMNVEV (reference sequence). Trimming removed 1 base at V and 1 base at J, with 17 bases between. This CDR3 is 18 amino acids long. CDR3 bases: TGTGCCAGCAGTTTATTAGGTTTGCCGGGGGAATCTGGAAACACCATATATTTT. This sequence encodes CASSLLGLPGESGNTIYF.

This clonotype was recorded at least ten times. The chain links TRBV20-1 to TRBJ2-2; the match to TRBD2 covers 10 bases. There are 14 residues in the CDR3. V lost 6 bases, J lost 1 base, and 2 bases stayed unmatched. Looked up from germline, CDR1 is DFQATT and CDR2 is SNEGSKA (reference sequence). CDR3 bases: TGCAGTGCCCGGACTAGCGGGAACACCGGGGAGCTGTTTTTT. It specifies CSARTSGNTGELFF.

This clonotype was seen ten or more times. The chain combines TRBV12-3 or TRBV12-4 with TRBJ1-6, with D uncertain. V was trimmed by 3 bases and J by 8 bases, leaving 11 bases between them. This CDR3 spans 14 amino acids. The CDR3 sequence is CASSLRLGHSPLHF. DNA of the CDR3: TGTGCCAGCAGTTTGAGGCTGGGCCATTCACCCCTCCACTTT.

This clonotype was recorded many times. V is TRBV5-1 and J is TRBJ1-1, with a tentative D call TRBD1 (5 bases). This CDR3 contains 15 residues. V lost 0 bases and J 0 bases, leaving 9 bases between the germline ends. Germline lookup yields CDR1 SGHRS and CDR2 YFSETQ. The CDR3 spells CASSLDGTVNTEAFF. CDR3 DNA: TGCGCCAGCAGCTTGGACGGGACGGTGAACACTGAAGCTTTCTTT.

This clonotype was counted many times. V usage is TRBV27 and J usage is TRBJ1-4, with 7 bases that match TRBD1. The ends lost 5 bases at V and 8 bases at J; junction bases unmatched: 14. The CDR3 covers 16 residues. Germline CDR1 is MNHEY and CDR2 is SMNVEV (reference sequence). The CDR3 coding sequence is TGTGCCAGCAGTACCGACCCAACAGGGGAGGAGGAAAAACTGTTTTTT. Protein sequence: CASSTDPTGEEEKLFF.

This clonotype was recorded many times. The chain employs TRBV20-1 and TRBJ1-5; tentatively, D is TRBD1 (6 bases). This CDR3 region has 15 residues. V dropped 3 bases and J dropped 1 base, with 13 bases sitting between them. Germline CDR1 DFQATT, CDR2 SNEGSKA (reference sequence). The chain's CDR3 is CSARRTGISNQPQHF. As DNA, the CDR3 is TGCAGTGCTAGGAGAACAGGGATAAGCAATCAGCCCCAGCATTTT.

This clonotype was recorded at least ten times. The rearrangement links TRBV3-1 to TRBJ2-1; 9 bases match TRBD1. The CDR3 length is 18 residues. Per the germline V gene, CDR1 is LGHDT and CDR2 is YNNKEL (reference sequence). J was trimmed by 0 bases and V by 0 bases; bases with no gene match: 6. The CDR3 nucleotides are TGTGCCAGCAGCCAAGAGGGACAGGGTTTCTACTCCTACAATGAGCAGTTCTTC. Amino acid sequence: CASSQEGQGFYSYNEQFF.

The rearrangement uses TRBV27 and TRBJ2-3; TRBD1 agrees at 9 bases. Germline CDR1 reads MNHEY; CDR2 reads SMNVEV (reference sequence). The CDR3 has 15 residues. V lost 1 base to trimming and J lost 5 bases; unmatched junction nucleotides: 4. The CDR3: CASSLLQGAEDTQYF. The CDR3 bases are TGTGCCAGCAGTTTATTACAGGGGGCGGAAGATACGCAGTATTTT.

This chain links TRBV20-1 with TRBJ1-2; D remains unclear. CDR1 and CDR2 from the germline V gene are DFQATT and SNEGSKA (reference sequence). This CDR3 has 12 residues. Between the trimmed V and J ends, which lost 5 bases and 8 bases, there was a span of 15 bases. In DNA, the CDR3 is TGCAGTGCTCACCCTTTAGAGTCCGGCTACACCTTC. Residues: CSAHPLESGYTF.

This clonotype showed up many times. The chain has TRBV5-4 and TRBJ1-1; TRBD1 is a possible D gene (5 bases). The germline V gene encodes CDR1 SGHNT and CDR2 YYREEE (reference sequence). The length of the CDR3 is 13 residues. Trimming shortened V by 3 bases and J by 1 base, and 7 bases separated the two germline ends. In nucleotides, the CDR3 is TGTGCCAGCAGCTGGCAGGGGAACACTGAAGCTTTCTTT. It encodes CASSWQGNTEAFF.

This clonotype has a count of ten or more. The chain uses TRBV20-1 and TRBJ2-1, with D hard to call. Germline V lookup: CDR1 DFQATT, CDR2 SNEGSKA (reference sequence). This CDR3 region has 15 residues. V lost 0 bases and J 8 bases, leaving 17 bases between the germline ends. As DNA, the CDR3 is TGCAGTGCTAGAGATAGGGTAGCAGTGGTTTATGAGCAGTTCTTC. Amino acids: CSARDRVAVVYEQFF.